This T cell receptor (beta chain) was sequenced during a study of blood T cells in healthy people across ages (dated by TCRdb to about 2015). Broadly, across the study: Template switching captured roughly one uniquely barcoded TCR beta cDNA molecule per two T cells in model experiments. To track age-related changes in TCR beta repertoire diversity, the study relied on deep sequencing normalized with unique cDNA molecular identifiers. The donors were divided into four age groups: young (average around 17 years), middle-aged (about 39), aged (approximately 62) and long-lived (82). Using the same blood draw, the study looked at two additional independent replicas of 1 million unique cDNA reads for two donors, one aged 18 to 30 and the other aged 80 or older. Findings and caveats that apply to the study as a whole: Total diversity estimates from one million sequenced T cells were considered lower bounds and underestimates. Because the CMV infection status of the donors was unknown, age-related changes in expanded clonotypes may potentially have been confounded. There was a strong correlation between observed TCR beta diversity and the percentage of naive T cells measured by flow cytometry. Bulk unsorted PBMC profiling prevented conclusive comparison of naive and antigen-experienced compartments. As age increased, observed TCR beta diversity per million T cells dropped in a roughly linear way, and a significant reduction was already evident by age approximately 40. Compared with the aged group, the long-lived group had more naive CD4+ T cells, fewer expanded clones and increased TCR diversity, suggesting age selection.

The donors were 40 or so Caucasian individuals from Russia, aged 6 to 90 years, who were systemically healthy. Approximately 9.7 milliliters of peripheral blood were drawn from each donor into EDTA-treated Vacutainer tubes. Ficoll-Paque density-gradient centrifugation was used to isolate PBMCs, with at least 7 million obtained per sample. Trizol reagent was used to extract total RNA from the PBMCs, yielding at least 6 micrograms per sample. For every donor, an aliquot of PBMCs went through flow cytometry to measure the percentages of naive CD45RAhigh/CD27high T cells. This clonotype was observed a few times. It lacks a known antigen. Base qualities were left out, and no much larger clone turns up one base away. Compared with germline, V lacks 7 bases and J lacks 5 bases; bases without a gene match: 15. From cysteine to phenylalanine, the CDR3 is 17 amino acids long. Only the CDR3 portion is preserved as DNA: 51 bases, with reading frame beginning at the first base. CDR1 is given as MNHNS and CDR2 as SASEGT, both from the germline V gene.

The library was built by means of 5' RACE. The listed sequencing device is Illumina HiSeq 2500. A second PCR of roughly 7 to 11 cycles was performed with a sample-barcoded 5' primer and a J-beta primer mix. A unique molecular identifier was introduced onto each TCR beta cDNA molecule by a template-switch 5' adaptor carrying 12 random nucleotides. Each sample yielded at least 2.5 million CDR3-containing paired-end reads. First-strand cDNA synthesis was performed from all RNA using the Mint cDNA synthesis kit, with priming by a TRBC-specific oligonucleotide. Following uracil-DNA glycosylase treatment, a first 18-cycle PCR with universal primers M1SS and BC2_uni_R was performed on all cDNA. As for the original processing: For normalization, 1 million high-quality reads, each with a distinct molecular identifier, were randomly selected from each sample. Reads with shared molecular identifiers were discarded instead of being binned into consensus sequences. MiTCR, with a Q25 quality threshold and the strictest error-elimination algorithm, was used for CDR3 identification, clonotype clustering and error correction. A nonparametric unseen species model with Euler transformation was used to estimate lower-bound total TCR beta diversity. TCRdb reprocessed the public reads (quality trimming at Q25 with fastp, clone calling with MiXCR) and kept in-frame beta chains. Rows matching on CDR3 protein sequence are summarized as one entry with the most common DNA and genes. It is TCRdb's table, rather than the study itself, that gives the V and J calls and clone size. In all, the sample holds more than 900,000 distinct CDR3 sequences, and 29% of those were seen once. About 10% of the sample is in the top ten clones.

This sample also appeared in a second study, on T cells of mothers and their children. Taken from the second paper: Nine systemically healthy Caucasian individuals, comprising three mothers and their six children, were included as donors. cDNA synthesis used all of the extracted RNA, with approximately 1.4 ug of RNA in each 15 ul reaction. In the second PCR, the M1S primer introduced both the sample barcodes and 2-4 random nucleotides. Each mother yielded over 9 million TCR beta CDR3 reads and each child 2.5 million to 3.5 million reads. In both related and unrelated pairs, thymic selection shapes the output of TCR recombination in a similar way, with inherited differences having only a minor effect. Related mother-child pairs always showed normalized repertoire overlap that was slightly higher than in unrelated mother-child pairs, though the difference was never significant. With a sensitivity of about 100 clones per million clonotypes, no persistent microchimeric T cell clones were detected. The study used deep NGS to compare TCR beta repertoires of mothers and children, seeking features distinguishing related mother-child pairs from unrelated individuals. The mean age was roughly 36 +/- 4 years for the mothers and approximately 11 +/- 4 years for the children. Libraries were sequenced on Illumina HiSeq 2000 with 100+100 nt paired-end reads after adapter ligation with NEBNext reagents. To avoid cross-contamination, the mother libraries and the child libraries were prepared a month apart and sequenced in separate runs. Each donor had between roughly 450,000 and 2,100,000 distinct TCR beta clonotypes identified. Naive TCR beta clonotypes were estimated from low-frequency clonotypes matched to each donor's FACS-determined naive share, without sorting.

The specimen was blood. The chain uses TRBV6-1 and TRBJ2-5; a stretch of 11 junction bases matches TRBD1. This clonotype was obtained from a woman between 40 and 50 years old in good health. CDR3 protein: CASIGIPGQGEGETQYF. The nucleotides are TGTGCCAGCATCGGCATCCCGGGACAGGGGGAGGGGGAGACCCAGTACTTC.